These 29 T cell receptor beta chains were all obtained from the same sample, sequenced in a study of blood T cell repertoires in COVID-19. Clones were read by immunoSEQ multiplex PCR, and TCRdb kept only the in-frame ones, dropping some. Counted here are around 430,000 clones, around 88% occurring once; the ten biggest clones make up around 12%. Material: peripheral blood. The origin of the receptors is a woman in her forties or fifties with COVID-19, enrolled during active disease.

This chain connects TRBV7-9 to TRBJ1-4; TRBD1 matches at 9 bases. The CDR3 contains 13 residues. J lost 10 bases, V lost 4 bases, and 4 bases had no gene match. Germline CDR1 reads SEHNR; CDR2 reads FQNEAQ (reference sequence). The DNA for the CDR3 is TGTGCCAGCAGCTCTACAGGGGGCGGAAAACTGTTTTTT. Its translation: CASSSTGGGKLFF.

There are a few counts of this clone. This rearrangement joins TRBV28 to TRBJ1-1, with a tentative D call TRBD1 (5 bases). The CDR3 runs to 15 residues. The V end lost 3 bases, the J end lost 3 bases, and 14 bases lay between the germline ends. The germline gives CDR1 MDHEN, CDR2 SYDVKM. CDR3 coding DNA: TGTGCCAGCAGTTTTTCCACAGGCGGATACACTGAAGCTTTCTTT. Translated, it gives CASSFSTGGYTEAFF.

The chain uses TRBV28 and TRBJ1-5; 7 bases fit TRBD1. The germline V gene encodes CDR1 MDHEN and CDR2 SYDVKM. The trim removed 6 bases at V and 0 bases at J, leaving 8 bases unmatched. The CDR3 sequence is 16 residues long. The DNA of the CDR3 is TGTGCCAGCAGGGCCCCCGGACAGGATAGCAATCAGCCCCAGCATTTT. This encodes CASRAPGQDSNQPQHF.

The chain couples TRBV29-1 to TRBJ2-5; D not resolved. Germline assignment: CDR1 SQVTM and CDR2 ANQGSEA. CDR3 size: 12 residues. Trimming removed 6 bases at V and 1 base at J, with 9 bases between. CDR3 coding DNA: TGCAGCGTACCAGTAGCCCAAGAGACCCAGTACTTC. Its protein product is CSVPVAQETQYF.

CDR3 DNA: TGTGCCACCAGTGACGTACACCTTTTCTATGGCTACACCTTC. Its translation is CATSDVHLFYGYTF. V usage is TRBV24-1 and J usage is TRBJ1-2; D call uncertain. V was clipped by 4 bases and J by 4 bases, with 12 bases between them. CDR1 KGHDR and CDR2 SFDVKD come from the germline V gene. The CDR3 sequence is 14 residues long.

The genes are TRBV27 and TRBJ1-1; 7 bases map to TRBD1. V dropped 8 bases and J dropped 8; count of bases not matched to a gene: 5. The CDR3 extends over 11 amino acids. Germline V gene lookup returns CDR1 MNHEY and CDR2 SMNVEV (reference sequence). For the CDR3, the DNA is TGTGCCAGCGCGACAGGGCCAGAAGCTTTCTTT. It specifies CASATGPEAFF.

The CDR3 region has the DNA TGTGCCAGCAGCCAAGACCGGGACGGGGAGCTGTTTTTT. It specifies CASSQDRDGELFF. The rearrangement joins TRBV3-1 (or the pseudogene TRBV3-2) to TRBJ2-2; D is possibly TRBD2 (5 bases). Germline CDR1 is LGHDT and CDR2 is YNNKEL (reference sequence). The V end lost 0 bases, the J end lost 7 bases, and 6 bases lay between the germline ends. The CDR3 sequence is 13 residues long.

CDR3: CASLGQEWGEAFF. The CDR3 DNA is TGTGCCAGCCTTGGACAGGAATGGGGTGAAGCTTTCTTT. The rearrangement uses TRBV3-1 (or the pseudogene TRBV3-2) and TRBJ1-1; 7 nucleotides line up with TRBD1. Germline loops: CDR1 LGHDT, CDR2 YNNKEL (reference sequence). The V gene end was trimmed by 8 bases and the J gene end by 7 bases; junction bases not matched to a gene: 10. The CDR3 runs to 13 residues.

The chain uses TRBV20-1 and TRBJ1-1; 11 bases map to TRBD1. This CDR3 is 14 amino acids long. V was pared by 3 bases and J by 5 bases, with 5 bases of the junction left unmatched. Germline assignment: CDR1 DFQATT and CDR2 SNEGSKA (reference sequence). CDR3 in amino acids: CSASMGQGGTEAFF. The CDR3 region has the DNA TGCAGTGCTAGTATGGGACAGGGGGGGACTGAAGCTTTCTTT.

V and J are TRBV5-1 and TRBJ1-1; tentatively, D is TRBD1 (5 bases). This CDR3 contains 13 residues. The germline V gene has CDR1 SGHRS and CDR2 YFSETQ. V lost 0 bases, J lost 5 bases, and 8 bases lay in between. Here the CDR3 reads CASSLEGLTEAFF. In nucleotides, the CDR3 is TGCGCCAGCAGCTTGGAGGGGCTGACTGAAGCTTTCTTT. Filled out from reference TRBV5-1 and TRBJ1-1, the complete variable domain reads KAGVTQTPRYLIKTRGQQVTLSCSPISGHRSVSWYQQTPGQGLQFLFEYFSETQRNKGNFPGRFSGRQFSNSRSEMNVSTLELGDSALYLCASSLEGLTEAFFGQGTRLTVV.

This chain connects TRBV6-6 to TRBJ1-1; D perhaps matches TRBD1 (6 bases). The CDR3 consists of 15 residues. The V end was cut by 0 bases, the J end by 5 bases, with 13 bases between. CDR1 and CDR2 (germline): MNHNY, SVGAGI (reference sequence). The CDR3 coding sequence is TGTGCCAGCAGTTACTCGGCCCCAGGGGATACTGAAGCTTTCTTT. Its translation is CASSYSAPGDTEAFF.

The chain couples TRBV7-2 to TRBJ2-3; D remains ambiguous. CDR3 length: 14 amino acids. CDR1 and CDR2 (germline): SGHTA, FQGNSA. V was cut by 3 bases and J by 4 bases, with 11 bases left in between. The CDR3 spells CASSFNGLADTQYF. CDR3 bases: TGTGCCAGCAGCTTTAATGGCCTAGCAGATACGCAGTATTTT. The variable domain in full, completed from reference TRBV7-2 and TRBJ2-3, reads GAGVSQSPSNKVTEKGKDVELRCDPISGHTALYWYRQSLGQGLEFLIYFQGNSAPDKSGLPSDRFSAERTGGSVSTLTIQRTQQEDSAVYLCASSFNGLADTQYFGPGTRLTVL.

This chain uses TRBV29-1 with TRBJ1-1; TRBD1 is a possible D gene (6 bases). The germline CDR1 and CDR2 sequences are SQVTM and ANQGSEA. Trimming pared 2 bases from V and 0 bases from J, leaving 19 bases between. This CDR3 spans 17 amino acids. The CDR3 protein is CSVEWGQDRNMNTEAFF. DNA of the CDR3: TGCAGCGTTGAATGGGGGCAGGATCGTAACATGAACACTGAAGCTTTCTTT.

The table lists this clone with a few counts. The V call is TRBV6-1, the J call TRBJ1-2; possible D gene TRBD1, 5 bases. The CDR3 is 11 amino acids. V was clipped by 3 bases and J by 10 bases, with 9 bases between them. Germline V gene sequence: CDR1 MNHNS, CDR2 SASEGT. The CDR3 DNA reads as TGTGCCAGCAGTGATTACAGGTACTACACCTTC. Encoded protein: CASSDYRYYTF.

This clone was detected only a few times. The chain employs TRBV6-5 and TRBJ1-4; 11 nucleotides line up with TRBD1. The ends lost 6 bases at V and 6 bases at J; junction bases unmatched: 3. The germline CDR1 and CDR2 sequences are MNHEY and SVGAGI. The CDR3 is 14 amino acids. For the CDR3, the DNA is TGTGCCAGCAGCCAGGGACAGGGGGATGAAAAACTGTTTTTT. Translated, it gives CASSQGQGDEKLFF.

The chain links TRBV19 to TRBJ2-1; possible D gene TRBD2, 5 bases. With 2 bases removed from V and 7 bases from J, the gap between germline ends came to 12 bases. Germline V CDR1 and CDR2: LNHDA, SQIVND (reference sequence). The CDR3 consists of 14 residues. The DNA of the CDR3 is TGTGCCAGTAGTATACTAGACCCGGGGAATGAGCAGTTCTTC. The encoded protein is CASSILDPGNEQFF.

The chain couples TRBV12-3 or TRBV12-4 to TRBJ1-5; D possibly corresponds to TRBD1 (5 bases). The CDR3 contains 13 residues. V was cut by 9 bases and J by 5 bases, with 14 bases left in between. The CDR3 here is CASSRGRDQPQHF. Here the CDR3 DNA reads TGTGCCAGTTCAAGAGGCAGGGATCAGCCCCAGCATTTT.

V gene TRBV5-6 combines with J gene TRBJ2-7; perhaps TRBD2 as D (6 bases). In germline, CDR1 is SGHDT, CDR2 YYEEEE. Trimming cost V 4 bases and J 1 base, with 9 bases left between them. The CDR3 sequence is 13 residues long. Here the CDR3 DNA reads TGTGCCAGCAGCCCTGGAGGGTCCTACGAGCAGTACTTC. Its translation is CASSPGGSYEQYF.

The rearrangement uses TRBV24-1 and TRBJ1-2; no reliable D call. The CDR3 loop spans 13 amino acids. CDR1 and CDR2 from the germline V gene are KGHDR and SFDVKD. V lost 8 bases, J lost 3 bases, and 12 bases lay in between. CDR3 nucleotide sequence: TGTGCCACCACTCGGGAGAGGGACTATGGCTACACCTTC. Its protein product is CATTRERDYGYTF.

This chain uses TRBV7-3 with TRBJ2-5; TRBD1 matches at 8 bases. Germline loops: CDR1 SGHTA, CDR2 FQGTGA. This CDR3 region has 14 residues. The V segment lost 6 bases and the J segment 2 bases; nucleotides outside the gene matches: 5. The CDR3 protein is CASSRDRWQETQYF. The CDR3 coding sequence is TGTGCCAGCAGTCGGGACAGGTGGCAAGAGACCCAGTACTTC.

The chain has TRBV19 and TRBJ1-3; a weak D match, TRBD1 (5 bases). CDR3 size: 16 residues. CDR1 and CDR2 from the germline V gene are LNHDA and SQIVND (reference sequence). The V end lost 4 bases, the J end lost 0 bases, and 13 bases lay between the germline ends. The CDR3 protein is CASSTRQSSSGNTIYF. The DNA for the CDR3 is TGTGCCAGTAGTACTCGACAGTCTTCCTCTGGAAACACCATATATTTT.

The chain links TRBV19 to TRBJ1-1; 9 bases fit TRBD1. CDR1 and CDR2 from the germline V gene are LNHDA and SQIVND (reference sequence). V was clipped by 6 bases and J by 6 bases; unmatched bases: 14. The CDR3 has 16 residues. CDR3 sequence (DNA): TGTGCCAGTAGGAAACAGGGGGCAGGGGGATTCGCTGAAGCTTTCTTT. Its protein product is CASRKQGAGGFAEAFF.

This sequence joins TRBV5-4 and TRBJ2-1; tentatively, D is TRBD1 (7 bases). The CDR3 length is 16 residues. V lost 5 bases to trimming and J lost 2 bases, with 17 bases between them. Germline lookup yields CDR1 SGHNT and CDR2 YYREEE (reference sequence). The CDR3 protein is CASRHLSRGAYNEQFF. As DNA, the CDR3 is TGTGCCAGCAGGCACCTTAGCAGGGGGGCCTACAATGAGCAGTTCTTC.

The chain joins TRBV30 to TRBJ1-2; D is unresolved. V was pared by 0 bases and J by 4 bases, with 12 bases between. Germline lookup yields CDR1 GTSNPN and CDR2 SVGIG (reference sequence). CDR3 length equals 14 residues. CDR3 DNA: TGTGCCTGGAGTGTGGGCCGTGCTGGCTATGGCTACACCTTC. As protein: CAWSVGRAGYGYTF.

This chain connects TRBV13 to TRBJ1-6; D not certain. This CDR3 comprises 17 residues. CDR1 is PRHDT, CDR2 FYEKMQ, per germline (reference sequence). Trimming took 5 bases from V and 0 from J, leaving 14 bases between them. CDR3 nucleotides: TGTGCCAGCAGCGTGGAACAAGGGAGCTCCTATAATTCACCCCTCCACTTT. It specifies CASSVEQGSSYNSPLHF.

The chain combines TRBV5-8 with TRBJ2-2, with a tentative D call TRBD1 (6 bases). CDR3 length: 17 residues. V lost 5 bases and J 5 bases, leaving 22 bases between the germline ends. Germline V gene lookup returns CDR1 SGHTS and CDR2 YDEGEE. The CDR3: CASSLGPNQGRTGELFF. The CDR3 bases are TGTGCCAGCAGTCTCGGACCCAACCAGGGGCGTACCGGGGAGCTGTTTTTT.

This clone was detected only once. The V and J genes are TRBV19 and TRBJ1-2; TRBD1 is a possible D gene (6 bases). CDR1 is LNHDA and CDR2 is SQIVND in the germline V gene (reference sequence). This CDR3 is built from 17 residues. V dropped 5 bases and J dropped 0 bases, with 19 bases sitting between them. Written as DNA, the CDR3 is TGTGCCAGTAGTCCTATGGCAGGGGTCCCCCCTAACTATGGCTACACCTTC. This gives the protein CASSPMAGVPPNYGYTF.

This clone was seen a handful of times. This chain connects TRBV29-1 to TRBJ1-3, with 9 nucleotides matching TRBD1. The CDR3 length is 12 residues. Germline V lookup: CDR1 SQVTM, CDR2 ANQGSEA. Trimming removed 4 bases from V and 7 bases from J; junction bases left unmatched: 2. The CDR3 is CSVADRGNTIYF. Written as DNA, the CDR3 is TGCAGCGTTGCCGACAGGGGGAACACCATATATTTT.

This rearrangement joins TRBV5-8 to TRBJ1-5, with no clear D. The CDR3 runs 13 residues. Germline values: CDR1 SGHTS, CDR2 YDEGEE. The germline V and J ends were trimmed by 4 bases and 5 bases, with 10 bases remaining between them. DNA of the CDR3: TGTGCCAGCAGCCCCGGTGGAGATCAGCCCCAGCATTTT. Encoded protein: CASSPGGDQPQHF.